Listed below are T cell receptor beta chains from one sample, sequenced in a study of cytomegalovirus exposure and HLA in healthy donors. The protocol was immunoSEQ multiplex PCR, while the TCRdb copy is restricted to in-frame clones and leaves out a portion. This table holds tens of thousands of clones, roughly four fifths found once. Source material: PBMCs. All receptors come from a woman between 25 and 40 years old in good health and CMV-seropositive. CDR3s include the opening cysteine and the closing phenylalanine or tryptophan. The order of the fields is V gene, clone size, J gene, D gene, CDR3 DNA, CDR3 protein. A D gene is named only where the DNA matches it firmly. A clone size is listed for some rows: how often the clone was seen (once, few, many), or a class if it is expanded.

TRBV5-6	.	TRBJ1-1	.	TGTGCCAGCAGCTCCCGGCAGGGGAGCACTGAAGCTTTCTTT	CASSSRQGSTEAFF
TRBV19	.	TRBJ2-5	.	TGTGCCAGTAAGGACATTCAAGAGACCCAGTACTTC	CASKDIQETQYF
TRBV5-4	.	TRBJ2-2	TRBD1	TGTGCCAGCAGCTGGGGGACAGGGGAGAACACCGGGGAGCTGTTTTTT	CASSWGTGENTGELFF
TRBV28	.	TRBJ2-3	.	TGTGCCAGCAGTTTATCCCCCCGGACTATTGGGGATACGCAGTATTTT	CASSLSPRTIGDTQYF
TRBV2	.	TRBJ2-5	TRBD1	TGTGCCAGCAGTGAACGGGGACAGATCACAGCGACCCAGTACTTC	CASSERGQITATQYF
TRBV6-5	.	TRBJ2-7	.	TGTGCCAGCAGTTACTCACCCCGAGGGAACTACGAGCAGTACTTC	CASSYSPRGNYEQYF
TRBV28	.	TRBJ2-7	TRBD1	TGTGCCAGCATTCAGGGGGCTCCTCCCTACGAGCAGTACTTC	CASIQGAPPYEQYF
TRBV19	once	TRBJ2-6	.	TGTGCCAGTAGTATACCCAGGGTGGCTGGGGCCAACGTCCTGACTTTC	CASSIPRVAGANVLTF
TRBV4-1	.	TRBJ2-1	.	TGCGCCAGCAGCCCGCGAGGGTGGAGAGTTTGGGACAATGAGCAGTTCTTC	CASSPRGWRVWDNEQFF
TRBV19	once	TRBJ2-3	.	TGTGCCAGTAGTAAGGGCGGAGGGTACACAGATACGCAGTATTTT	CASSKGGGYTDTQYF
TRBV10-3	.	TRBJ2-1	TRBD1	TGTGCCATCAGTGAGTCGAATCCGGGACAGACCTACAATGAGCAGTTCTTC	CAISESNPGQTYNEQFF
TRBV7-8	.	TRBJ1-3	.	TGTGCCAGCAGCTTCAGGGATTCTGGAAACACCATATATTTT	CASSFRDSGNTIYF
TRBV27	.	TRBJ2-2	TRBD1	TGTGCCAGCAGCAGGGGACAGGCGAACACCGGGGAGCTGTTTTTT	CASSRGQANTGELFF
TRBV7-6	.	TRBJ2-7	.	TGTGCCAGCAGCTTTCAGGGGAACGAGCAGTACTTC	CASSFQGNEQYF
TRBV29-1	.	TRBJ1-1	.	TGCAGCGTTCTCCCGGGGGGGAACACTGAAGCTTTCTTT	CSVLPGGNTEAFF
TRBV15	.	TRBJ2-5	.	TGTGCCACCAGCAGCCTCAGGGGAACCCAAGAGACCCAGTACTTC	CATSSLRGTQETQYF
TRBV6-5	.	TRBJ1-2	.	TGTGCCAGCAGGGGGAGTGGAAACTATGGCTACACCTTC	CASRGSGNYGYTF
TRBV28	.	TRBJ2-3	.	TGTGCCAGCAGTAAACGACTAAGCACAGATACGCAGTATTTT	CASSKRLSTDTQYF
TRBV7-2	.	TRBJ2-5	.	TGTGCCAGCAGCAGGGGTTCACAAGAGACCCAGTACTTC	CASSRGSQETQYF
TRBV19	.	TRBJ1-3	.	TGTGCCAGTAGTAGCCAACAATCGGGCTCTGGAAACACCATATATTTT	CASSSQQSGSGNTIYF
TRBV2	few	TRBJ1-1	TRBD1	TGTGCCAGCAGTTTGGACAGGGCGAGGAACACTGAAGCTTTCTTT	CASSLDRARNTEAFF
TRBV21-1	.	TRBJ2-3	.	TGTGCCAGCAGCCTGGAGTCGGATACGCAGTATTTT	CASSLESDTQYF
TRBV2	.	TRBJ2-4	.	TGTGCCAGCAGTGGGCTTGGGGGCCCCAAAAACATTCAGTACTTC	CASSGLGGPKNIQYF
TRBV2	.	TRBJ1-2	TRBD1	TGTGCCAGCAGTGAAATTAAGGGGGCAGCCCCACCGAGCTTC	CASSEIKGAAPPSF
TRBV11-2	.	TRBJ2-3	.	TGTGCCAGCAGTGACGGGAGTTACGGCACAGATACGCAGTATTTT	CASSDGSYGTDTQYF
TRBV28	few	TRBJ2-7	TRBD1	TGTGCCAGCAGCTCGTCGACAGGGGTTCTTGTGCAGTACTTC	CASSSSTGVLVQYF
TRBV18	.	TRBJ2-2	TRBD1	TGTGCCAGCTCACTAGCGACAGGGGGCACCGGGGAGCTGTTTTTT	CASSLATGGTGELFF
TRBV5-1	.	TRBJ2-1	TRBD2	TGCGCCAGCAGCCCGGGACTAGCGGGTTCCAATGAGCAGTTCTTC	CASSPGLAGSNEQFF
TRBV11-2	.	TRBJ2-7	TRBD1	TGTGCCAGCAGCTTGTACACTTTTCTCGGACAGGGAGTCTACGAGCAGTACTTC	CASSLYTFLGQGVYEQYF
TRBV4-3	.	TRBJ2-3	.	TGCGCCAGCAGCCAAGATGGACCGAGGGCAGATACGCAGTATTTT	CASSQDGPRADTQYF
TRBV7-6	.	TRBJ2-5	TRBD1	TGTGCCAGCAGCTCTACAGGGGCGGGAGAGACCCAGTACTTC	CASSSTGAGETQYF
TRBV5-4	.	TRBJ2-1	TRBD2	TGTGCCAGCAGCCTACTCTCGGGACTAGCGGGAGGGGCTGGTAATGAGCAGTTCTTC	CASSLLSGLAGGAGNEQFF
TRBV5-6	.	TRBJ2-7	TRBD1	TGTGCCAGTAGCTTGTGGAGGCAGGGGGTCAAGTACGAGCAGTACTTC	CASSLWRQGVKYEQYF